Each of the 18 T cell receptor beta chains below was sequenced from the same sample in a study of T cell clones after liver transplantation. Profiled with immunoSEQ multiplex PCR; TCRdb holds only in-frame clones, not every one. The profile covers more than 70,000 clones, with 75% to 90% appearing a single time and less than 3.5% taken by the ten largest. This specimen consisted of CD4+ T cells from blood, obtained at the 22-month timepoint. These receptor sequences come from a human patient who received a liver transplant. A subset of T cells may come from the graft donor.

The V gene is TRBV5-1, the J gene TRBJ2-5; TRBD1 matches at 8 bases. V shed 4 bases and J 1 base; nucleotides not matched to a gene: 9. The CDR3 consists of 16 residues. The V gene's germline CDR1 is SGHRS and CDR2 YFSETQ. CDR3 bases: TGCGCCAGCAGCCCCGGACAGGGCTACCGCCAAGAGACCCAGTACTTC. Translated, it gives CASSPGQGYRQETQYF.

The chain links TRBV12-5 to TRBJ2-2, with TRBD1 matching 8 bases. The germline gives CDR1 LGHNT, CDR2 FRNRAP. V lost 6 bases, J lost 2 bases, and 11 bases stayed unmatched. CDR3 size: 17 residues. CDR3 loop: CASGQLTGGRNTGELFF. CDR3 nucleotides: TGTGCTAGTGGGCAACTAACAGGGGGGCGAAACACCGGGGAGCTGTTTTTT.

The chain joins TRBV29-1 to TRBJ1-2, with D possibly being TRBD1 (5 bases). This CDR3 comprises 11 residues. V was shortened by 8 bases and J by 7 bases, with 14 bases between the two germline ends. Per the germline V gene, CDR1 is SQVTM and CDR2 is ANQGSEA. Written as DNA, the CDR3 is TGCAGCCTGGGGGGATTGAGTGGCTACACCTTC. It codes for CSLGGLSGYTF.

This chain connects TRBV4-1 to TRBJ2-7; possibly TRBD1 for D (5 bases). CDR1 and CDR2 from the germline V gene are MGHRA and YSYEKL. Trimming left V 1 base short and J 4 bases short, with 14 bases between. CDR3 length: 15 amino acids. CDR3 in amino acids: CASSQGSQGDYEQYF. CDR3 bases: TGCGCCAGCAGCCAAGGTTCGCAGGGCGATTACGAGCAGTACTTC.

The V call is TRBV5-1, the J call TRBJ2-7; 7 bases line up with TRBD2. The V and J ends lost 0 bases and 3 bases, in that order; junction bases with no gene match: 9. The CDR3 length is 16 residues. Per the germline V gene, CDR1 is SGHRS and CDR2 is YFSETQ. CDR3 protein: CASSLATRESIYEQYF. The CDR3 DNA reads TGCGCCAGCAGCTTGGCCACGCGGGAGTCCATCTACGAGCAGTACTTC. Together with reference TRBV5-1 and TRBJ2-7, the CDR3 gives the full variable domain: KAGVTQTPRYLIKTRGQQVTLSCSPISGHRSVSWYQQTPGQGLQFLFEYFSETQRNKGNFPGRFSGRQFSNSRSEMNVSTLELGDSALYLCASSLATRESIYEQYFGPGTRLTVT.

The CDR3 protein is CASSSRLAGAYNEQFF. The CDR3 coding sequence is TGTGCCAGCAGCTCCCGACTAGCGGGGGCTTACAATGAGCAGTTCTTC. The chain links TRBV11-3 to TRBJ2-1; 12 positions agree with TRBD2. CDR1 and CDR2 (germline): SGHNT, YENEEA. The CDR3 consists of 16 residues. V lost 4 bases and J lost 4; bases outside the gene matches: 5.

This chain links TRBV28 with TRBJ2-1; 8 bases are shared with TRBD1. The V gene's germline CDR1 is MDHEN and CDR2 SYDVKM. Trimming took 5 bases from V and 1 from J; bases not matched to a gene: 7. CDR3 length equals 16 residues. CDR3 sequence reads: CASSTRRQGSYNEQFF. The CDR3, as DNA: TGTGCCAGCAGTACCCGACGACAGGGGTCCTACAATGAGCAGTTCTTC.

The chain carries TRBV7-6 and TRBJ1-3; TRBD1 agrees at 7 bases. There are 15 residues in the CDR3. The germline gives CDR1 SGHVS, CDR2 FNYEAQ. The junction had 2 bases not matched to a gene; V was cut back by 1 base and J by 2 bases. The CDR3 reads CASSLGQGAGNTIYF. The CDR3 DNA follows: TGTGCCAGCAGCTTAGGACAGGGTGCTGGAAACACCATATATTTT.

The chain employs TRBV5-4 and TRBJ1-1, with 9 bases matching TRBD1. There are 16 residues in the CDR3. Germline lookup yields CDR1 SGHNT and CDR2 YYREEE (reference sequence). V was clipped by 4 bases and J by 2 bases; unmatched bases: 9. CDR3 sequence (DNA): TGTGCCAGCAGCCCCAGGACAGGGGCCGAAAACACTGAAGCTTTCTTT. Translation: CASSPRTGAENTEAFF.

The V call is TRBV6-5, the J call TRBJ2-7, with 13 bases matching TRBD2. Germline CDR1 reads MNHEY; CDR2 reads SVGAGI. The V gene end was trimmed by 5 bases and the J gene end by 8 bases; junction bases not matched to a gene: 6. This CDR3 has 14 amino acids. CDR3 residues: CASSRTSGRLQQYF. CDR3 sequence (DNA): TGTGCCAGCAGTCGGACTAGCGGGAGATTACAGCAGTACTTC.

The genes are TRBV4-1 and TRBJ1-2, with TRBD1 as a possible D gene (6 bases). Germline V lookup: CDR1 MGHRA, CDR2 YSYEKL. Deletions cut 0 bases from V and 5 bases from J, with 13 bases between. The CDR3 loop spans 15 amino acids. The CDR3: CASSQDSGRGYGYTF. The CDR3 nucleotides read TGCGCCAGCAGCCAAGACTCTGGCAGGGGATATGGCTACACCTTC.

This clone was counted only a few times. The rearrangement joins TRBV27 to TRBJ1-6, with TRBD1 identical over 9 bases. CDR1 is MNHEY, CDR2 SMNVEV, per germline (reference sequence). The CDR3 has 15 residues. After removal of 6 bases from V and 8 bases from J, the junction contained 8 bases not matched to a gene. The CDR3 nucleotides read TGTGCCAGCAGCCTTTACAGGGGGCGAGATTCACCCCTCCACTTT. This sequence encodes CASSLYRGRDSPLHF.

As concerns this clone: Other DNA sequences of this sample code for an identical CDR3. The V and J genes are TRBV5-1 and TRBJ2-5; no reliable D call. The ends were cut back, 2 bases at V and 6 bases at J, with 5 bases in the middle. CDR1 SGHRS and CDR2 YFSETQ come from the germline V gene. The CDR3 is made up of 11 amino acids. Written as DNA, the CDR3 is TGCGCCAGCAGCTTTGAGAAGACCCAGTACTTC. The encoded protein is CASSFEKTQYF.

The genes are TRBV6-5 and TRBJ2-7; D might be TRBD1 or TRBD2, each matching 5 bases. The CDR3 spans 14 residues. Trimming stripped 6 bases from V and 0 bases from J, with 12 bases between. The germline gives CDR1 MNHEY, CDR2 SVGAGI. The CDR3 bases are TGTGCCAGCAGAAGGGACCTCCTCTCCTACGAGCAGTACTTC. Amino acid sequence: CASRRDLLSYEQYF.

The chain carries TRBV5-1 and TRBJ2-5; 10 nucleotides line up with TRBD2. This CDR3 spans 16 amino acids. Germline CDR1 reads SGHRS; CDR2 reads YFSETQ. The ends lost 2 bases at V and 4 bases at J; junction bases unmatched: 8. CDR3 protein: CASSLRASGSIETQYF. CDR3 coding DNA: TGCGCCAGCAGCTTACGTGCTAGCGGGAGTATAGAGACCCAGTACTTC.

The gene calls are TRBV28 and TRBJ1-5; D perhaps matches TRBD1 (6 bases). The CDR3 runs to 18 residues. V was shortened by 5 bases and J by 5 bases, with 25 bases between the two germline ends. Germline assignment: CDR1 MDHEN and CDR2 SYDVKM. For the CDR3, the DNA is TGTGCCAGCAGTGCAAGCAGGGGCTTGGGTTCCGTCGATCAGCCCCAGCATTTT. Translating gives CASSASRGLGSVDQPQHF.

This clone showed up just once. The CDR3 DNA sequence: TGTGCCAGCAGGACACAGGGACGTCCGAACAATCAGCCCCAGCATTTT. Amino acids: CASRTQGRPNNQPQHF. The genes are TRBV27 and TRBJ1-5, with a tentative D call TRBD1 (6 bases). Germline V gene lookup returns CDR1 MNHEY and CDR2 SMNVEV (reference sequence). The CDR3 spans 16 residues. The V end lost 6 bases, the J end lost 3 bases, and 18 bases lay between the germline ends.

The rearrangement uses TRBV11-3 and TRBJ2-7, with 8 bases lining up with TRBD1. The CDR3 covers 13 residues. Per the germline V gene, CDR1 is SGHNT and CDR2 is YENEEA. With V trimmed by 3 bases and J by 3 bases, 1 base remained unmatched. CDR3 DNA: TGTGCCAGCAGCTTGGGACAGGACTACGAGCAGTACTTC. Amino acid sequence: CASSLGQDYEQYF.